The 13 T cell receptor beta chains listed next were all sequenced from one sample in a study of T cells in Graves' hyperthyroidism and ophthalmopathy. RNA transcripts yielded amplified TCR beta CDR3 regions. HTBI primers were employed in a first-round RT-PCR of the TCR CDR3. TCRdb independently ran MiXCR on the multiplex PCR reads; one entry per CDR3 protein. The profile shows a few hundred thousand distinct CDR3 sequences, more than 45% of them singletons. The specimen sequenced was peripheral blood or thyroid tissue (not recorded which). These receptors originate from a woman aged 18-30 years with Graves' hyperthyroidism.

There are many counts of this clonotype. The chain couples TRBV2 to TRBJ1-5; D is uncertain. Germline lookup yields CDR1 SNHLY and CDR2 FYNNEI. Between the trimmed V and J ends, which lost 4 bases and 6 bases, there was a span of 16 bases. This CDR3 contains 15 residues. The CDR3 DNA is TGTGCCAGCAGTGTGGGAAATCCCCACTCTCAGCCCCAGCATTTT. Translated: CASSVGNPHSQPQHF.

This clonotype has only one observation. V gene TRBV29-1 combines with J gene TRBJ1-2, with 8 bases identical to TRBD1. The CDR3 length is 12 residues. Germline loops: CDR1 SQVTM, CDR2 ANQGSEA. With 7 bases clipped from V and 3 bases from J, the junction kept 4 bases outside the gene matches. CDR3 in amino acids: CSEGTGDYGYTF. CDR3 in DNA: TGCAGCGAAGGGACAGGTGACTATGGCTACACCTTC.

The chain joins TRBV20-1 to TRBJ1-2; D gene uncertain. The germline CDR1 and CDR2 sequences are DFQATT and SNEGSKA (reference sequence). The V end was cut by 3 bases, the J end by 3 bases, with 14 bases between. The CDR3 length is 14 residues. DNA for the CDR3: TGCAGTGCTAGTTTCCATCTCCCAGACTATGGCTACACCTTC. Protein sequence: CSASFHLPDYGYTF.

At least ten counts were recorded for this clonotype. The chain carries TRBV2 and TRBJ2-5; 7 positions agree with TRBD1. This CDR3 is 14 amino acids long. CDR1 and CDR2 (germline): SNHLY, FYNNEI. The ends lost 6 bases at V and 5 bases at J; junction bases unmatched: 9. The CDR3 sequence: CASRWGQTDETQYF. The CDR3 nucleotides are TGTGCCAGCAGGTGGGGACAGACGGATGAGACCCAGTACTTC.

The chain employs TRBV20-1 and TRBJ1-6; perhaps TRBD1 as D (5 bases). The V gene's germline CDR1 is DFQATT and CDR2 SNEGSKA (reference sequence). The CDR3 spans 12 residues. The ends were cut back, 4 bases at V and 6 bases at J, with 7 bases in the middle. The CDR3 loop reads CSAKQANSPLHF. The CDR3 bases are TGCAGTGCTAAACAGGCTAATTCACCCCTCCACTTT.

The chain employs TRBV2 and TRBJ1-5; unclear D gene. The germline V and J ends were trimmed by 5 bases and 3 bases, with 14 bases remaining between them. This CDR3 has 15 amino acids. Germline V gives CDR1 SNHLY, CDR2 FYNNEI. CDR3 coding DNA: TGTGCCAGCAGTTTGTGGGGTGAAAACAATCAGCCCCAGCATTTT. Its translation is CASSLWGENNQPQHF.

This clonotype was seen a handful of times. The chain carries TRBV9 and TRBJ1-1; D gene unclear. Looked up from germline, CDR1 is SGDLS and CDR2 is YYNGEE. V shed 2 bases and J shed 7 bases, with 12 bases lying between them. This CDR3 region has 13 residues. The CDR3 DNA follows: TGTGCCAGCAGCGTCATGGGAATTGGTGAAGCTTTCTTT. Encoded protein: CASSVMGIGEAFF.

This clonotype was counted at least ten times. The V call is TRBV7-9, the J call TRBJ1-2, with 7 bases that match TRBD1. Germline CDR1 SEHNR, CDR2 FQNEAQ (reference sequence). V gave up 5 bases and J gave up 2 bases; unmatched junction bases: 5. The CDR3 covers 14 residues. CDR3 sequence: CASSTPQGNYGYTF. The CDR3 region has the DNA TGTGCCAGCAGCACCCCACAGGGGAACTATGGCTACACCTTC. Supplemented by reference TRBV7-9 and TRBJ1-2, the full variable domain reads DTGVSQNPRHKITKRGQNVTFRCDPISEHNRLYWYRQTLGQGPEFLTYFQNEAQLEKSRLLSDRFSAERPKGSFSTLEIQRTEQGDSAMYLCASSTPQGNYGYTFGSGTRLTVV.

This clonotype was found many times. CDR3 sequence reads: CASSLGGHLNQPQHF. CDR3 sequence (DNA): TGTGCCAGCAGCTTAGGGGGACACCTCAATCAGCCCCAGCATTTT. The chain carries TRBV7-9 and TRBJ1-5, with TRBD1 as a possible D gene (6 bases). CDR3 size: 15 residues. The ends were cut back, 1 base at V and 3 bases at J, with 10 bases in the middle. The germline CDR1 and CDR2 sequences are SEHNR and FQNEAQ (reference sequence).

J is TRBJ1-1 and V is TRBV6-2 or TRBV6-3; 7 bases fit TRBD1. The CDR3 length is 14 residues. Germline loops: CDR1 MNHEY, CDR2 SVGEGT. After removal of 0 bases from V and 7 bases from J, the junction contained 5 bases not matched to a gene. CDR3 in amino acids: CASSYSQGRGEAFF. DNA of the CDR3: TGTGCCAGCAGTTACTCACAGGGGAGGGGTGAAGCTTTCTTT.

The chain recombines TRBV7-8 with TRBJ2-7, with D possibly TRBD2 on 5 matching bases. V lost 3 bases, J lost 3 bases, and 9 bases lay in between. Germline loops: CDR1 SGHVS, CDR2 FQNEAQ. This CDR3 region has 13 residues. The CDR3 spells CASSFGRGYEQYF. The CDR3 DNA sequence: TGTGCCAGCAGCTTCGGACGGGGCTACGAGCAGTACTTC.

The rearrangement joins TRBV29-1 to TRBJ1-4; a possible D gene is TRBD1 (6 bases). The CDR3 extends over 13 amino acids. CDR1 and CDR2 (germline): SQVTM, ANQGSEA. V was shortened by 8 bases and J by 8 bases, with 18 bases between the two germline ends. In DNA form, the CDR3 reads TGCAGCTTGGGGGGCAGGAGGATAGAAAAACTGTTTTTT. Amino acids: CSLGGRRIEKLFF.

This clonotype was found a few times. CDR3 nucleotides: TGCAGTGCTCAGGACCAGAGGGGTACGTACACTGAAGCTTTCTTT. Translating it yields CSAQDQRGTYTEAFF. This chain connects TRBV20-1 to TRBJ1-1, with D perhaps TRBD1 (5 bases). CDR3 length: 15 residues. Germline assignment: CDR1 DFQATT and CDR2 SNEGSKA (reference sequence). Trimming removed 5 bases at V and 3 bases at J, with 19 bases between.